Detailed here is one TCR beta chain. Its antigen is undetermined. This sample is drawn from a study of T cell responses to AZD1222 COVID-19 vaccine. Study-level findings and limits: White British ancestry dominated among donors, who included more females, and clonal diversity was possibly underestimated.

Assay used: immunoSEQ multiplex PCR; TCRdb lists only in-frame clones, some missing. The table lists over 150,000 clones, approximately 92% of them singletons. Germline V gene sequence: CDR1 LNHDA, CDR2 SQIVND (reference sequence). V was shortened by 0 bases and J by 5 bases, with 7 bases between the two germline ends. The CDR3 sequence is 13 residues long. The source is an adult in good health. The specimen was peripheral blood, collected on day 0 of AZD1222 vaccination. The chain links TRBV19 to TRBJ1-1; D is uncertain. In DNA, the CDR3 is TGTGCCAGTAGTATAGAAGAGGGAACTGAAGCTTTCTTT. It yields the protein CASSIEEGTEAFF.